The rows below give T cell receptor beta chains drawn from one sample of a study of Graves' ophthalmopathy and Graves' hyperthyroidism. TCRdb re-analysed the multiplex PCR reads in MiXCR, keeping a single row per CDR3 protein. The sample carries a few hundred thousand distinct CDR3 sequences, under 20% recorded once. The specimen was peripheral blood. These receptor sequences come from an adult man with Graves' ophthalmopathy. The CDR3 runs from the conserved cysteine through the conserved F or W. Each record gives: V gene, J gene, clone size, CDR3 length, D gene, CDR3 DNA, CDR3 protein. D genes are given only for firm matches. Size is omitted from some rows. Given values are once, few, many or a class for expanded clones.

TRBV20-1	TRBJ1-2	many	13	NA	TGCAGTGCTAGGTGGGAGTTTGGCTATGGCTACACCTTC	CSARWEFGYGYTF
TRBV29-1	TRBJ1-2	many	11	NA	TGCAGCGTATGGGGGATGGGTGGCTACACCTTC	CSVWGMGGYTF
TRBV5-1	TRBJ1-2	many	12	NA	TGCGCCAGCGGGGACGGTCACTATGGCTACACCTTC	CASGDGHYGYTF
TRBV28	TRBJ1-6	many	15	NA	TGTGCCAGCAGTTTAATGGGGATTTATAATTCACCCCTCCACTTT	CASSLMGIYNSPLHF
TRBV20-1	TRBJ2-6	NA	19	TRBD1	TGCAGTGCTAGAGATATGAGGGGGACAGGGGGCGCTGGGGCCAACGTCCTGACTTTC	CSARDMRGTGGAGANVLTF
TRBV9	TRBJ1-2	many	14	TRBD1	TGTGCCAGCAGCGCCGGACAGGGGCGATATGGCTACACCTTC	CASSAGQGRYGYTF
TRBV9	TRBJ2-2	NA	15	NA	TGTGCCAGCAGCGTAGTCGCAGGGGGGACCGGGGAGCTGTTTTTT	CASSVVAGGTGELFF
TRBV18	TRBJ2-7	many	15	TRBD1	TGTGCCAGCTCACCACCCAGTGGACAGGGACGCGAGCAGTACTTC	CASSPPSGQGREQYF
TRBV20-1	TRBJ1-2	many	11	NA	TGCAGTGCTCGACAAGAATATGGCTACACCTTC	CSARQEYGYTF
TRBV27	TRBJ1-2	many	14	NA	TGTGCCAGCAGTCCATCCGTTAGGAACTATGGCTACACCTTC	CASSPSVRNYGYTF
TRBV2	TRBJ2-2	many	15	TRBD1	TGTGCCAGCAGAGAAATGGACAGGCACACCGGGGAGCTGTTTTTT	CASREMDRHTGELFF
TRBV30	TRBJ2-2	many	13	NA	TGTGCCTGGAGCCCGGTTGGGACCGGGGAGCTGTTTTTT	CAWSPVGTGELFF
TRBV12-3/TRBV12-4	TRBJ2-7	NA	12	NA	TGTGCCAGCACCTTTCGAGGGGGCGAGCAGTACTTC	CASTFRGGEQYF
TRBV20-1	TRBJ2-5	many	16	TRBD2	TGCAGTGCTCAACAGATAGCGGGAGAGGGGCGAGAGACCCAGTACTTC	CSAQQIAGEGRETQYF
TRBV6-5	TRBJ1-1	many	16	TRBD1	TGTGCCAGCAGTTACTCGTGGACAGGGGGTGGCACTGAAGCTTTCTTT	CASSYSWTGGGTEAFF
TRBV6-2/TRBV6-3	TRBJ2-2	NA	17	TRBD1	TGTGCCAGCAGTTACTCGAGCGGGACAGGGCACACCGGGGAGCTGTTTTTT	CASSYSSGTGHTGELFF
TRBV12-3/TRBV12-4	TRBJ1-2	NA	15	NA	TGTGCCAGCGCTGAGGGCAGTTCCTCAAACTATGGCTACACCTTC	CASAEGSSSNYGYTF
TRBV14	TRBJ1-2	NA	14	NA	TGTGCCAGCAGCCAGGGGAGAGGGATCTATGGCTACACCTTC	CASSQGRGIYGYTF
TRBV28	TRBJ1-1	NA	15	NA	TGTGCCAGCAGTCGACTTCCCCCGGGGAACACTGAAGCTTTCTTT	CASSRLPPGNTEAFF
TRBV29-1	TRBJ1-1	many	13	NA	TGCAGCGCCGAACTCCCCAGGGAGGGTGAAGCTTTCTTT	CSAELPREGEAFF
TRBV5-1	TRBJ2-2	many	15	TRBD1	TGCGCCAGCAAGATAGGACAGGGGTCCACCGGGGAGCTGTTTTTT	CASKIGQGSTGELFF
TRBV7-2	TRBJ2-2	many	15	NA	TGTGCCAGCAGCTTAGCGGGGTTTAACACCGGGGAGCTGTTTTTT	CASSLAGFNTGELFF